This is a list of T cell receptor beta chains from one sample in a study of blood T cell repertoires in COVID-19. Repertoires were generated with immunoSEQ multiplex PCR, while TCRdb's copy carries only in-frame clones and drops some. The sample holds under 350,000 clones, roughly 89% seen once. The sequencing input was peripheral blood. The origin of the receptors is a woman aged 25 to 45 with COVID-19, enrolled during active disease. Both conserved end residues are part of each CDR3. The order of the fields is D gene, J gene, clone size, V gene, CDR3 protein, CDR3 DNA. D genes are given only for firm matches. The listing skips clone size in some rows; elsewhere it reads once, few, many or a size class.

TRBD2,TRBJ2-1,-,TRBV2,CASSGLAVYNEQFF,TGTGCCAGCAGTGGGCTAGCGGTCTACAATGAGCAGTTCTTC
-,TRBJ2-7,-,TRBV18,CASSPQGSEQYF,TGTGCCAGCTCACCCCAGGGAAGCGAGCAGTACTTC
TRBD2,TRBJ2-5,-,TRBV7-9,CASSPPGTSGETQYF,TGTGCCAGCAGTCCCCCCGGGACTAGCGGGGAGACCCAGTACTTC
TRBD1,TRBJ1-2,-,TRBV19,CASSGQGNYGYTF,TGTGCCAGTAGTGGACAGGGAAACTATGGCTACACCTTC
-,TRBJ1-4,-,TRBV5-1,CASSRDTQKTNEKLFF,TGCGCCAGCAGCCGGGACACCCAGAAAACTAATGAAAAACTGTTTTTT
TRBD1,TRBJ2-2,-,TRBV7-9,CASSLVAGGSGELFF,TGTGCCAGCAGCTTAGTGGCAGGGGGCTCCGGGGAGCTGTTTTTT
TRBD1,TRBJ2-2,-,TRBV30,CAWSHGVDRTGELFF,TGTGCCTGGAGTCACGGGGTGGACAGGACCGGGGAGCTGTTTTTT
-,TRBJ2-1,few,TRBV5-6,CASGENEQFF,TGTGCCAGCGGGGAGAATGAGCAGTTCTTC
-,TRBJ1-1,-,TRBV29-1,CSTRGGYNTEAFF,TGCAGCACCCGGGGGGGCTACAACACTGAAGCTTTCTTT
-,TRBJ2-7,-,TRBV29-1,CSSLAGAEQYF,TGCAGCTCCCTGGCGGGGGCCGAGCAGTACTTC
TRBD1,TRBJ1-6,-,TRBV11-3,CASSPGQGSNSPLHF,TGTGCCAGCAGCCCAGGACAGGGGTCTAATTCACCCCTCCACTTT
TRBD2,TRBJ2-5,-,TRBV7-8,CASSLGLAGVQDF,TGTGCCAGCAGCTTGGGACTAGCGGGGGTTCAAGACTTC
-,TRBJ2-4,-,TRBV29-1,CSVESGIQYF,TGCAGCGTTGAGTCGGGTATTCAGTACTTC
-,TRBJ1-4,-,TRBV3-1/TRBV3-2,CASSQGAGANEKLFF,TGTGCCAGCAGTCAAGGTGCAGGGGCTAATGAAAAACTGTTTTTT
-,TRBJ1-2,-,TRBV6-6,CASSATDYGYTF,TGTGCCAGCAGCGCGACAGACTATGGCTACACCTTC
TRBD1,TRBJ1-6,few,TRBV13,CASSLDRGPLHF,TGTGCCAGCAGCCTGGACAGGGGGCCCCTCCACTTT
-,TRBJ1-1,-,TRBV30,CAWSTKGPLNTEAFF,TGTGCCTGGAGTACCAAGGGGCCGTTGAACACTGAAGCTTTCTTT
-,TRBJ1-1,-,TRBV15,CATSSAGMNTEAFF,TGTGCCACCAGCAGCGCAGGTATGAACACTGAAGCTTTCTTT
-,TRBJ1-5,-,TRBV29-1,CSVGGGDNQPQHF,TGCAGCGTTGGAGGGGGGGATAATCAGCCCCAGCATTTT
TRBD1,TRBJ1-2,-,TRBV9,CASSVDRGPGYGYTF,TGTGCCAGCAGCGTGGACAGGGGCCCGGGGTATGGCTACACCTTC
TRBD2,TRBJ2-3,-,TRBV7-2,CASSRTSGGAADTQYF,TGTGCCAGCAGTAGAACTAGCGGGGGGGCGGCAGATACGCAGTATTTT
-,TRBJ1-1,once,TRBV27,CASSGAKNTEAFF,TGTGCCAGCAGTGGTGCTAAGAACACTGAAGCTTTCTTT
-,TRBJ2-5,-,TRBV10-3,CAISGGGGETQYF,TGTGCCATCAGTGGTGGGGGAGGAGAGACCCAGTACTTC
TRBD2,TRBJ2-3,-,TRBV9,CASSVTSGGAVDTQYF,TGTGCCAGCAGCGTTACTAGCGGGGGGGCCGTAGATACGCAGTATTTT
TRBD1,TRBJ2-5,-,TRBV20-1,CSATEDRAETQYF,TGCAGTGCTACTGAGGACAGGGCCGAGACCCAGTACTTC
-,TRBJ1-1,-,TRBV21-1,CASSRGPPPAAEAFF,TGTGCCAGCAGCAGAGGGCCTCCCCCGGCGGCTGAAGCTTTCTTT
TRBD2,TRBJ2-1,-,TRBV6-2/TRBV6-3,CASSLAGGGHNEQFF,TGTGCCAGCAGTTTGGCGGGGGGGGGCCACAATGAGCAGTTCTTC
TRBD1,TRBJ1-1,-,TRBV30,CAWENRGGTEAFF,TGTGCCTGGGAGAACAGGGGAGGTACTGAAGCTTTCTTT
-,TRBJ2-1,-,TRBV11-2,CASSVLPGLYNEQFF,TGTGCCAGCAGCGTACTACCGGGACTGTACAATGAGCAGTTCTTC
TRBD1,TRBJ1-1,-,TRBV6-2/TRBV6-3,CASSGPQAGGTEAFF,TGTGCCAGCAGTGGGCCTCAGGCAGGGGGCACTGAAGCTTTCTTT
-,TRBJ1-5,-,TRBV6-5,CASSSRGQPQHF,TGTGCCAGCAGTTCCCGGGGACAGCCCCAGCATTTT
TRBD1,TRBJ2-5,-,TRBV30,CACKARGQETQYF,TGTGCCTGTAAAGCCAGGGGGCAAGAGACCCAGTACTTC